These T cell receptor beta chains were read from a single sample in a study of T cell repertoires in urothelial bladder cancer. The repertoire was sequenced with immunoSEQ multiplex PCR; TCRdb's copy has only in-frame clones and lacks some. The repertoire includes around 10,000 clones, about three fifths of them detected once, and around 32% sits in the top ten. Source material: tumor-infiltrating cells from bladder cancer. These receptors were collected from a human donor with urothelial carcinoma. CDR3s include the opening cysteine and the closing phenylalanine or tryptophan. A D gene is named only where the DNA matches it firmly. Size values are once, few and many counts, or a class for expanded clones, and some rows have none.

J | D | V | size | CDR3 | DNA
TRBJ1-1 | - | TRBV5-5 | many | CASSLAMSGVKAFF | TGTGCCAGCAGCTTGGCCATGTCAGGGGTAAAAGCTTTCTTT
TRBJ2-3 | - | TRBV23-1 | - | CASSQSNLSTDTQYF | TGCGCCAGCAGTCAATCGAACCTCTCCACAGATACGCAGTATTTT
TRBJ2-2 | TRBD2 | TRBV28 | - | CASSSGGANTGELFF | TGTGCCAGCAGTTCCGGGGGGGCAAACACCGGGGAGCTGTTTTTT
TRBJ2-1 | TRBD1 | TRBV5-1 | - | CASSLAGRDSDFF | TGCGCCAGCAGCTTGGCCGGCCGGGACAGCGATTTCTTC
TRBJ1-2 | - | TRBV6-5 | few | CASSYSGVTYGYTF | TGTGCCAGCAGTTACTCAGGGGTGACCTATGGCTACACCTTC
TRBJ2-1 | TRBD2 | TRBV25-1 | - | CASSEYAGGANEQFF | TGTGCCAGCAGTGAATATGCGGGGGGTGCCAATGAGCAGTTCTTC
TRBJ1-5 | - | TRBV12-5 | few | CASGPTERNQPQHF | TGTGCTAGTGGCCCGACAGAGCGCAATCAGCCCCAGCATTTT
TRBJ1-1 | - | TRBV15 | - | CATSRDLRVGVNTEAFF | TGTGCCACCAGCAGAGATCTGAGGGTAGGGGTGAACACTGAAGCTTTCTTT
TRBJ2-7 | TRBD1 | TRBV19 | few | CASSIEDRVAEQYF | TGTGCCAGTAGTATAGAGGACAGGGTCGCCGAGCAGTACTTC
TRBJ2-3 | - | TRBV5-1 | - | CASSLDNTDTQYF | TGCGCCAGCAGCTTGGATAACACAGATACGCAGTATTTT
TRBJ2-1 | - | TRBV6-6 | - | CASLGVEQFF | TGTGCCAGCCTAGGGGTAGAGCAGTTCTTC
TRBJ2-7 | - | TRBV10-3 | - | CAISGAQVNSYEQYF | TGTGCCATCAGTGGGGCCCAGGTAAACTCCTACGAGCAGTACTTC
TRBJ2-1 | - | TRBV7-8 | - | CASSLGGTILNEQFF | TGTGCCAGCAGCTTAGGGGGGACCATCCTCAATGAGCAGTTCTTC
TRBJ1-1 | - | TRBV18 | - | CASSLSNTEAFF | TGTGCCAGCTCCCTAAGTAACACTGAAGCTTTCTTT
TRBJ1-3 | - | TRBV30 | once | CAWSVSRDGNTIYF | TGTGCCTGGAGTGTGAGCAGGGATGGAAACACCATATATTTT
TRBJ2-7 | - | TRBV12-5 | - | CASGLVLNEQYF | TGTGCTAGTGGTTTGGTACTGAACGAGCAGTACTTC
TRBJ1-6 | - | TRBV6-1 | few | CASSVLGQTYNSPLHF | TGTGCCAGCAGTGTCCTCGGACAAACCTATAATTCACCCCTCCACTTT
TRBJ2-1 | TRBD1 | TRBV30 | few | CAWRDRGNNHEQFF | TGTGCCTGGAGAGACAGGGGTAATAACCATGAGCAGTTCTTC
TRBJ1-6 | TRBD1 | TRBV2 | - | CASSRGGRGDSPLHF | TGTGCCAGCAGCCGAGGGGGCAGGGGCGATTCACCCCTCCACTTT
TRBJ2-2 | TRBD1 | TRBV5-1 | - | CASSSTGQVNTGELFF | TGCGCCAGCAGCTCCACGGGACAGGTCAACACCGGGGAGCTGTTTTTT
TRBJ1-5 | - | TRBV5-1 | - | CASSKETDQPQHF | TGCGCCAGCAGCAAGGAAACAGACCAGCCCCAGCATTTT
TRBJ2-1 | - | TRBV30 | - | CAWRKEYNEQFF | TGTGCCTGGAGGAAGGAGTACAATGAGCAGTTCTTC
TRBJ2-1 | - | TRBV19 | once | CASSLRDWYSYNEQFF | TGTGCCAGTAGTCTCCGGGACTGGTACTCCTACAATGAGCAGTTCTTC
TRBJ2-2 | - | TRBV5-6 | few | CASSFTPNTGELFF | TGTGCCAGCAGCTTCACACCGAACACCGGGGAGCTGTTTTTT
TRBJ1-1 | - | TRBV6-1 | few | CASSEGRWPTEAFF | TGTGCCAGCAGTGAAGGTCGATGGCCCACTGAAGCTTTCTTT
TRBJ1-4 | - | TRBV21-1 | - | CASSSIGGRPNEKLFF | TGTGCCAGCAGCTCGATTGGGGGGCGGCCTAATGAAAAACTGTTTTTT
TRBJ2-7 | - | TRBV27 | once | CASSLSPVPHSYEQYF | TGTGCCAGCAGTTTATCCCCAGTCCCACACTCCTACGAGCAGTACTTC
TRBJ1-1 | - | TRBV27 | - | CASSMRGRAGTEAFF | TGTGCCAGCTCAATGCGGGGCAGGGCGGGCACTGAAGCTTTCTTT
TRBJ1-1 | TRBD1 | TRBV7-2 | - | CASSPQTGANTEAFF | TGTGCCAGCAGCCCCCAGACAGGGGCGAACACTGAAGCTTTCTTT
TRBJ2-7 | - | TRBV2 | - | CASSRSYEQYF | TGTGCCAGCAGTCGGTCCTACGAGCAGTACTTC
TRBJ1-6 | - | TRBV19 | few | CASSPAGSPLHF | TGTGCCAGTAGTCCTGCCGGCTCACCCCTCCACTTT
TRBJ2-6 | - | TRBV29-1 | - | CSVRAGANVLTF | TGCAGCGTGAGGGCTGGGGCCAACGTCCTGACTTTC
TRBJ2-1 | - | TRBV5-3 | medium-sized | CARSLPRKVHEQFF | TGTGCCAGAAGCCTTCCCCGAAAGGTCCATGAGCAGTTCTTC
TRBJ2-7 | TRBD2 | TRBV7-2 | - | CASSLGGGSEQYF | TGTGCCAGCAGTCTCGGGGGGGGGAGCGAGCAGTACTTC
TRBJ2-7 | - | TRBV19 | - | CASSKPGQSSYEQYF | TGTGCCAGTAGTAAACCAGGGCAGAGCTCCTACGAGCAGTACTTC
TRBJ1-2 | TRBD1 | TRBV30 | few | CAWSSTLHRGSNYGYTF | TGTGCCTGGAGTTCGACGTTACACAGGGGATCAAACTATGGCTACACCTTC
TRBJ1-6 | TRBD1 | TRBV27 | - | CASSYRTGQSSYNSPLHF | TGTGCCAGCAGTTACCGGACAGGGCAAAGCTCCTATAATTCACCCCTCCACTTT
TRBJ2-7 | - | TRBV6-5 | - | CASSSSGHGLYEQYF | TGTGCCAGCAGTTCTTCCGGTCACGGGCTCTACGAGCAGTACTTC
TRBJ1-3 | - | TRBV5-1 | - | CASSLSGAGNTIYF | TGCGCCAGCAGCTTGTCCGGGGCAGGAAACACCATATATTTT
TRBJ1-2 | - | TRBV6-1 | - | CASSEGLNYGYTF | TGTGCCAGCAGTGAAGGCCTGAACTATGGCTACACCTTC